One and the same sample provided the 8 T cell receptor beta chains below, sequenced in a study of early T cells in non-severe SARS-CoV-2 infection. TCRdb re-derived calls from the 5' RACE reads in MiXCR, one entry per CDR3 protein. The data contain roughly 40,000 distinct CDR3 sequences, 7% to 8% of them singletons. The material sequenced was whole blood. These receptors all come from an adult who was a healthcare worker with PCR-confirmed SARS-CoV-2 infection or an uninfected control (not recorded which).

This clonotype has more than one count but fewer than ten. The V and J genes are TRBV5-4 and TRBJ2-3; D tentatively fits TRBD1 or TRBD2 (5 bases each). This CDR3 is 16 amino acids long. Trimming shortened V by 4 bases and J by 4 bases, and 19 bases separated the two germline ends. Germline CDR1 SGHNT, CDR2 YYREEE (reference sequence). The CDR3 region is CASSLWGYGRADTQYF. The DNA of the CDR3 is TGTGCCAGCAGCCTTTGGGGGTACGGGCGTGCAGATACGCAGTATTTT.

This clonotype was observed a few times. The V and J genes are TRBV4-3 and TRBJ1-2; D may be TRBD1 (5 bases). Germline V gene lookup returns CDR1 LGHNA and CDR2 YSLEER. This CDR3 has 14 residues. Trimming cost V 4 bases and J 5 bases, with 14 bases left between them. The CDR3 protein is CASSPERGRYGYTF. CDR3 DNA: TGCGCCAGCAGCCCGGAGAGGGGAAGATATGGCTACACCTTC.

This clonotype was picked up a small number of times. CDR3 in DNA: TGTGCCAGCAGTCTTCCCGGGACAGGCGCCTACGAGCAGTACTTC. It translates to CASSLPGTGAYEQYF. The chain couples TRBV12-3 or TRBV12-4 to TRBJ2-7; TRBD1 matches at 8 bases. J was trimmed by 2 bases and V by 5 bases; bases with no gene match: 8. This CDR3 comprises 15 residues.

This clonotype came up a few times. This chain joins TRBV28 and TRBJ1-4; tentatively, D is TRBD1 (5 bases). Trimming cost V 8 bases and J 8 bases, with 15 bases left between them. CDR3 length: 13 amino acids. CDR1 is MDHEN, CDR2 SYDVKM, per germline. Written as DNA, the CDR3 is TGTGCCAGCGGGGGGGGTTTTGAGGAAAAACTGTTTTTT. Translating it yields CASGGGFEEKLFF.

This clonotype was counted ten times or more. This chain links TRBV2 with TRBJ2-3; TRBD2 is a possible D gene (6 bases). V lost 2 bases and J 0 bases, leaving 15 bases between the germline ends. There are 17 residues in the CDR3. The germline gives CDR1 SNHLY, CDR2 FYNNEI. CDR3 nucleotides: TGTGCCAGCAGTGAAACGGGGGATCGGTACAGCACAGATACGCAGTATTTT. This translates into CASSETGDRYSTDTQYF.

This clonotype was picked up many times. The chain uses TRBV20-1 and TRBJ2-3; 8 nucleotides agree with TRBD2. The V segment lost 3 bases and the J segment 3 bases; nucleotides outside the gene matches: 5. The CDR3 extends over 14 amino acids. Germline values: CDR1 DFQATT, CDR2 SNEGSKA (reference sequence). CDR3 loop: CSARSGGFTDTQYF. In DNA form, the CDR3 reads TGCAGTGCTAGGAGCGGGGGTTTTACAGATACGCAGTATTTT.

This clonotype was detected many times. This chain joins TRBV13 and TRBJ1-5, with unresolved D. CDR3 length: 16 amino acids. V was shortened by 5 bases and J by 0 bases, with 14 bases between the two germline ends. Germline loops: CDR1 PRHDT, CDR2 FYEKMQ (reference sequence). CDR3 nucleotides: TGTGCCAGCAGCCAAATGGGTCTATATAGCAATCAGCCCCAGCATTTT. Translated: CASSQMGLYSNQPQHF.

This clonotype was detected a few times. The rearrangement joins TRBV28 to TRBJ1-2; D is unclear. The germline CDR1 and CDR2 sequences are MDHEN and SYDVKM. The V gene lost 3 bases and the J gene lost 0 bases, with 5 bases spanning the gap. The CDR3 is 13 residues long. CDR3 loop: CASSLSTNYGYTF. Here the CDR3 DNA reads TGTGCCAGCAGTTTGAGTACTAACTATGGCTACACCTTC.